Presented here are 32 T cell receptor beta chains from one specimen sequenced in a study of OX40 agonist ivuxolimab in advanced cancers. Some clones are missing from TCRdb's copy, which holds only in-frame ones; the method was immunoSEQ multiplex PCR. The sample has about 84,000 clones; roughly 89% are singletons. The input for sequencing was CD4+ or CD8+ T cells sorted from blood, taken in a trial of the OX40 agonist ivuxolimab. The origin of the receptors is an adult with an advanced solid tumor such as melanoma, head and neck, liver or kidney cancer.

This sequence joins TRBV6-5 and TRBJ2-1, with a weak D call TRBD2 (7 bases). The CDR3 has 15 residues. V gave up 1 base and J gave up 10 bases, with 17 bases separating them. The germline gives CDR1 MNHEY, CDR2 SVGAGI. The CDR3 here is CASSYWEGGAPEQFF. CDR3 nucleotide sequence: TGTGCCAGCAGTTACTGGGAGGGGGGCGCCCCGGAGCAGTTCTTC.

The chain joins TRBV6-6 to TRBJ2-1; 9 bases map to TRBD2. The V and J ends lost 2 bases and 3 bases, in that order; junction bases with no gene match: 5. The germline V gene encodes CDR1 MNHNY and CDR2 SVGAGI (reference sequence). CDR3 size: 16 residues. For the CDR3, the DNA is TGTGCCAGCAGTTACCGTTCTAGCGGGGTCTACAATGAGCAGTTCTTC. This translates into CASSYRSSGVYNEQFF.

The J gene is TRBJ2-3, the V gene TRBV9; D call uncertain. The germline gives CDR1 SGDLS, CDR2 YYNGEE. This CDR3 comprises 14 residues. With 1 base removed from V and 0 bases from J, the gap between germline ends came to 6 bases. The CDR3 DNA reads as TGTGCCAGCAGCGTATCCTTCAGCACAGATACGCAGTATTTT. Translating it yields CASSVSFSTDTQYF.

The chain links TRBV9 to TRBJ2-5; TRBD1 aligns across 7 bases. The CDR3 consists of 13 residues. Germline CDR1 SGDLS, CDR2 YYNGEE. V lost 4 bases to trimming and J lost 5 bases; unmatched junction nucleotides: 5. CDR3 residues: CASSKGGGETQYF. CDR3 nucleotide sequence: TGTGCCAGCAGCAAAGGGGGCGGGGAGACCCAGTACTTC. The full variable domain, rest sourced from reference TRBV9 and TRBJ2-5, is DSGVTQTPKHLITATGQRVTLRCSPRSGDLSVYWYQQSLDQGLQFLIQYYNGEERAKGNILERFSAQQFPDLHSELNLSSLELGDSALYFCASSKGGGETQYFGPGTRLLVL.

The V call is TRBV11-2, the J call TRBJ2-3; D could derive from TRBD1 or TRBD2 (5 bases each). Germline V gene data show CDR1 as SGHAT and CDR2 as FQNNGV. CDR3 length equals 18 residues. Trimming took 7 bases from V and 5 from J, leaving 28 bases between them. The CDR3 is CASTYSQFGHTRGDTQYF. CDR3 nucleotide sequence: TGTGCCAGCACCTATTCCCAATTCGGGCACACGAGGGGAGATACGCAGTATTTT.

The chain uses TRBV2 and TRBJ2-7; 10 positions match TRBD2. This CDR3 contains 14 residues. Germline values: CDR1 SNHLY, CDR2 FYNNEI. The ends lost 10 bases at V and 5 bases at J; junction bases unmatched: 11. The CDR3 region is CATRGSSGRDEQYF. The CDR3 nucleotides are TGTGCCACTAGGGGCTCTAGCGGGAGAGACGAGCAGTACTTC. The full variable domain, its missing parts supplied by reference TRBV2 and TRBJ2-7, is EPEVTQTPSHQVTQMGQEVILRCVPISNHLYFYWYRQILGQKVEFLVSFYNNEISEKSEIFDDQFSVERPDGSNFTLKIRSTKLEDSAMYFCATRGSSGRDEQYFGPGTRLTVT.

This clone was seen a handful of times. The chain links TRBV30 to TRBJ1-3, with TRBD1 matching over 8 bases. Germline V gene lookup returns CDR1 GTSNPN and CDR2 SVGIG (reference sequence). CDR3 length: 16 residues. The V segment lost 4 bases and the J segment 4 bases; nucleotides outside the gene matches: 12. The CDR3, as DNA: TGTGCCTGGACCCCCTGGCAGGGGGCGGGAGGAAACACCATATATTTT. Residues: CAWTPWQGAGGNTIYF.

The chain is built from TRBV27 and TRBJ2-1, with TRBD1 matching 7 bases. J gave up 2 bases and V 3 bases, and 4 bases lay outside the gene matches. The length of the CDR3 is 15 residues. CDR1 and CDR2 from the germline V gene are MNHEY and SMNVEV (reference sequence). The CDR3 is CASSFYRGTYNEQFF. The DNA of the CDR3 is TGTGCCAGCAGTTTTTACAGGGGTACCTACAATGAGCAGTTCTTC.

The genes are TRBV6-5 and TRBJ1-2; D is uncertain. The CDR3 has 16 amino acids. Trimming stripped 0 bases from V and 4 bases from J, with 15 bases between. Germline V CDR1 and CDR2: MNHEY, SVGAGI. The CDR3 nucleotides are TGTGCCAGCAGTTACTCAGCAGAACCCAAGCCCTATGGCTACACCTTC. The encoded protein is CASSYSAEPKPYGYTF.

This chain links TRBV27 with TRBJ2-1; D might be TRBD2 (6 bases). This CDR3 has 14 residues. CDR1 and CDR2 (germline): MNHEY, SMNVEV (reference sequence). Trimming left V 5 bases short and J 4 bases short, with 12 bases between. The CDR3 DNA reads as TGTGCCAGCAGTGTTGGGGGGAGATACAATGAGCAGTTCTTC. Its protein is CASSVGGRYNEQFF.

The rearrangement links TRBV10-1 to TRBJ1-2; perhaps TRBD1 as D (5 bases). The V end lost 0 bases, the J end lost 7 bases, and 9 bases lay between the germline ends. This CDR3 has 13 amino acids. From germline, CDR1 is WNHNN and CDR2 SYGVQD (reference sequence). CDR3 residues: CASSESTRAGYTF. Written as DNA, the CDR3 is TGCGCCAGCAGTGAGTCGACCAGGGCTGGCTACACCTTC.

The rearrangement uses TRBV5-1 and TRBJ2-7, with D hard to call. V was cut by 3 bases and J by 4 bases, with 8 bases left in between. CDR3 length equals 12 residues. CDR1 is SGHRS, CDR2 YFSETQ, per germline. CDR3 sequence (DNA): TGCGCCAGCAGCTCCCCTAATTACGAGCAGTACTTC. It codes for CASSSPNYEQYF.

This clone was picked up one time. This chain links TRBV20-1 with TRBJ2-7; TRBD2 might be the D (6 bases). The CDR3 is 10 amino acids. Germline CDR1 DFQATT, CDR2 SNEGSKA (reference sequence). The V end was cut by 6 bases, the J end by 4 bases, with 7 bases between. The CDR3 bases are TGCAGTGCCAGCGGGTACGAGCAGTACTTC. Protein sequence: CSASGYEQYF.

This rearrangement joins TRBV2 to TRBJ2-2; D possibly uses TRBD1 or TRBD2 (6 bases each). In germline, CDR1 is SNHLY, CDR2 FYNNEI. CDR3 length equals 15 residues. V was trimmed by 6 bases and J by 4 bases, leaving 15 bases between them. CDR3 loop: CASSEKGGGTGELFF. For the CDR3, the DNA is TGTGCCAGCAGCGAAAAGGGGGGTGGCACCGGGGAGCTGTTTTTT.

V is TRBV5-4 and J is TRBJ2-7; D unclear. V was pared by 0 bases and J by 6 bases, with 10 bases between. The CDR3 covers 13 residues. CDR1 is SGHNT and CDR2 is YYREEE in the germline V gene (reference sequence). In DNA form, the CDR3 reads TGTGCCAGCAGCTTGGTTCCGGGTTCCGAGCAGTACTTC. This encodes CASSLVPGSEQYF.

The chain employs TRBV28 and TRBJ1-6, with 9 positions matching TRBD1. Germline lookup yields CDR1 MDHEN and CDR2 SYDVKM. With V trimmed by 8 bases and J by 13 bases, 24 bases remained unmatched. The CDR3 consists of 18 residues. The CDR3 DNA sequence: TGTGCCAGCCGTAGTCCGGGACAGGGTTTTGGGTTTAATTTCCCCCTCCACTTT. Translating gives CASRSPGQGFGFNFPLHF.

The V gene is TRBV6-1, the J gene TRBJ1-1; D is ambiguous. Per germline, CDR1 MNHNS and CDR2 SASEGT. Trimming cost V 8 bases and J 7 bases, with 11 bases left between them. The length of the CDR3 is 11 residues. CDR3 in amino acids: CASRFYNEAFF. CDR3 nucleotides: TGTGCCAGCCGATTCTACAATGAAGCTTTCTTT.

The chain uses TRBV6-5 and TRBJ1-1, with a tentative D call TRBD1 (6 bases). The CDR3 covers 12 residues. V shed 0 bases and J shed 11 bases, with 10 bases lying between them. Looked up from germline, CDR1 is MNHEY and CDR2 is SVGAGI. The CDR3 bases are TGTGCCAGCAGTTACTCGAAAGGGGGGGCTTTCTTT. Translating it yields CASSYSKGGAFF.

About this clone: A junction boundary mismatches the germline segment, possibly from a read error. J is TRBJ2-2 and V is TRBV5-4; no firm D call. The CDR3 contains 13 residues. Germline assignment: CDR1 SGHNT and CDR2 YYREEE (reference sequence). The CDR3, as DNA: TGTGCCAGCAGCTTGGCGAATACCGGGGAGCTGTTTTTT. Translation gives CASSLANTGELFF.

The chain combines TRBV29-1 with TRBJ2-5, with unresolved D. CDR3 size: 12 residues. Germline loops: CDR1 SQVTM, CDR2 ANQGSEA. This CDR3 reads CGVMRGQETQYF. In nucleotides, the CDR3 is TGCGGAGTTATGAGAGGCCAAGAGACCCAGTACTTC.

This chain's CDR3 is CASSLVAASYEQYF. The CDR3, as DNA: TGTGCCAGCAGCTTAGTGGCGGCGTCCTACGAGCAGTACTTC. The rearrangement links TRBV7-2 to TRBJ2-7, with unresolved D. The V and J ends lost 1 base and 1 base respectively, with 8 bases between them. CDR3 length equals 14 residues. Germline V gives CDR1 SGHTA, CDR2 FQGNSA.

This chain connects TRBV7-3 to TRBJ2-1, with D possibly matching TRBD2 (6 bases). Germline loops: CDR1 SGHTA, CDR2 FQGTGA. This CDR3 has 15 residues. The germline V and J ends were trimmed by 5 bases and 5 bases, with 16 bases remaining between them. CDR3 region: CASSAESLAHNEQFF. As DNA, the CDR3 is TGTGCCAGCAGCGCGGAGTCACTAGCACACAATGAGCAGTTCTTC.

The rearrangement joins TRBV11-2 to TRBJ2-7; 7 bases match TRBD1. CDR1 and CDR2 (germline): SGHAT, FQNNGV. The junction had 5 bases not matched to a gene; V was cut back by 5 bases and J by 1 base. This CDR3 contains 14 residues. Written as DNA, the CDR3 is TGTGCCAGCAGCCAAGACAGGGTTTCCTACGAGCAGTACGTC. Translating it yields CASSQDRVSYEQYV.

V is TRBV27 and J is TRBJ2-1; tentatively, D is TRBD1 (5 bases). This CDR3 contains 15 residues. V was trimmed by 5 bases and J by 3 bases, leaving 14 bases between them. Germline V gene sequence: CDR1 MNHEY, CDR2 SMNVEV (reference sequence). The CDR3 DNA follows: TGTGCCAGCAGTACCTCGGACAAGGACTACAATGAGCAGTTCTTC. Residues: CASSTSDKDYNEQFF.

This clone was seen a handful of times. The CDR3: CASRGPKAQHF. The DNA for the CDR3 is TGTGCCAGCAGGGGGCCCAAGGCCCAGCATTTT. The chain couples TRBV28 to TRBJ1-5, with D perhaps TRBD1 (5 bases). Germline lookup yields CDR1 MDHEN and CDR2 SYDVKM. Trimming shortened V by 6 bases and J by 11 bases, and 11 bases separated the two germline ends. The CDR3 loop spans 11 amino acids.

The rearrangement joins TRBV4-3 to TRBJ2-1; TRBD2 aligns across 10 bases. J was trimmed by 0 bases and V by 0 bases; bases with no gene match: 2. The CDR3 consists of 17 residues. Germline V CDR1 and CDR2: LGHNA, YSLEER. The CDR3 DNA is TGCGCCAGCAGCCAAGATCTAGCGGGAGTCTCCTACAATGAGCAGTTCTTC. It encodes CASSQDLAGVSYNEQFF.

V usage is TRBV28 and J usage is TRBJ2-7; TRBD1 aligns across 10 bases. CDR3 length: 17 residues. The V and J ends lost 6 bases and 6 bases, in that order; junction bases with no gene match: 17. Germline V gene lookup returns CDR1 MDHEN and CDR2 SYDVKM. The CDR3 protein is CASSLPRDRGRRAEQYF. DNA of the CDR3: TGTGCCAGCAGCCTACCCAGAGACAGGGGGCGCCGGGCCGAGCAGTACTTC.

The chain carries TRBV6-5 and TRBJ1-5; D ambiguous. Per germline, CDR1 MNHEY and CDR2 SVGAGI. V was trimmed by 4 bases and J by 9 bases, leaving 16 bases between them. The CDR3 is made up of 14 amino acids. The CDR3 loop reads CASSSDDGRSPQHF. The DNA of the CDR3 is TGTGCCAGCAGTTCAGACGATGGACGGTCGCCCCAGCATTTT.

The chain couples TRBV29-1 to TRBJ2-5; D uncertain. V dropped 7 bases and J dropped 5 bases, with 11 bases sitting between them. Germline V gene lookup returns CDR1 SQVTM and CDR2 ANQGSEA. The CDR3 is 11 residues long. The chain's CDR3 is CSAALSETQYF. The CDR3 DNA reads TGCAGCGCCGCACTATCGGAGACCCAGTACTTC.

This clone showed up just a few times. V gene TRBV11-2 combines with J gene TRBJ1-1, with TRBD1 matching over 7 bases. This CDR3 has 12 residues. Losses at the gene ends were 3 bases for V and 6 bases for J; bases not matched to a gene: 1. Looked up from germline, CDR1 is SGHAT and CDR2 is FQNNGV. CDR3 nucleotides: TGTGCCAGCAGCTTCCAGGGGGCTGAAGCTTTCTTT. Protein sequence: CASSFQGAEAFF.

The rearrangement uses TRBV27 and TRBJ2-3; D not certain. V was pared by 1 base and J by 2 bases, with 7 bases between. Germline CDR1 MNHEY, CDR2 SMNVEV (reference sequence). CDR3 length equals 14 residues. Here the CDR3 DNA reads TGTGCCAGCAGTTTATTAGAGTCCACAGATACGCAGTATTTT. Residues: CASSLLESTDTQYF.

V usage is TRBV7-2 and J usage is TRBJ2-2; no clear D. This CDR3 is built from 15 residues. Per germline, CDR1 SGHTA and CDR2 FQGNSA. Trimming took 3 bases from V and 6 from J, leaving 14 bases between them. CDR3 DNA: TGTGCCAGCAGCTTGACGCGGAACTTTGCCGGGGAGCTGTTTTTT. Its protein product is CASSLTRNFAGELFF.